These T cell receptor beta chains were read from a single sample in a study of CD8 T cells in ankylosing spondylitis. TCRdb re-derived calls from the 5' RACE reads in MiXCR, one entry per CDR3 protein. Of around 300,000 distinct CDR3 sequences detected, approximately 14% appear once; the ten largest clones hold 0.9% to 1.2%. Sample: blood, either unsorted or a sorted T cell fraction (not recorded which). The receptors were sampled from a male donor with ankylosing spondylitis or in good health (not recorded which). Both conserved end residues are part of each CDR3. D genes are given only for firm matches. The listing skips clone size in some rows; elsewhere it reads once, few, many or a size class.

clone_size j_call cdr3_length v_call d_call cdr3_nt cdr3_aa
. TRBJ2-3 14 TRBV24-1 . TGTGCCACCAGTGAGTCGCAGGGGCTCCATACGCAGTATTTT CATSESQGLHTQYF
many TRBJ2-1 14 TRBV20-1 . TGCAGTGCTGGGGGGAGGAGCTCCTACAATGAGCAGTTCTTC CSAGGRSSYNEQFF
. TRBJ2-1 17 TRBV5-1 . TGCGCCAGCAGCCCGGGGGACAGTTTTTCCTCCTACAATGAGCAGTTCTTC CASSPGDSFSSYNEQFF
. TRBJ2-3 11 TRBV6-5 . TGTGCCAGCACCTTAAGTAATACGCAGTATTTT CASTLSNTQYF
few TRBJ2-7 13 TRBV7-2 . TGTGCCAGCAGCCCAAAGGTGGGGCACGAGCAGTACTTC CASSPKVGHEQYF
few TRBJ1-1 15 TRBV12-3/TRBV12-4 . TGTGCCAGCAGTAACACCTTGGGACAAAGGACTGAAGCTTTCTTT CASSNTLGQRTEAFF
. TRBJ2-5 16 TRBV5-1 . TGCGCCAGCAGCTTCGGCGGGGGCGATTACCAAGAGACCCAGTACTTC CASSFGGGDYQETQYF
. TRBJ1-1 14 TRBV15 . TGTGCCACCAGCAGAGAAGTTGAGTCAATCCGGGCTTTCTTT CATSREVESIRAFF
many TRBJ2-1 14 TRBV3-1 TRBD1 TGTGCCAGCAGCAAGGGACAGGGGAGGAATGAGCAGTTCTTC CASSKGQGRNEQFF
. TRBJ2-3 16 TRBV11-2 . TGTGCCAGCAGCCCAGACCCCCGTTCTAGCACAGATACGCAGTATTTT CASSPDPRSSTDTQYF
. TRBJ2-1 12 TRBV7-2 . TGTGCCAGCAGCTTATCCGGGGAGGTAGAGTTCTTC CASSLSGEVEFF
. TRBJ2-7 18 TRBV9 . TGTGCCAGCAGCGTAGAGGTGGCGTTCCGACAGGTAGTCTACGAGCAGTACTTC CASSVEVAFRQVVYEQYF
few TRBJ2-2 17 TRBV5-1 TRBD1 TGCGCCAGCAGCTTGTACGGGACAGGGGGTAACACCGGGGAGCTGTTTTTT CASSLYGTGGNTGELFF
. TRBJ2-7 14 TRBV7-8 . TGTGCCAGCAGCTTAACTCCCGCCGTTCACGAGCAGTACTTC CASSLTPAVHEQYF
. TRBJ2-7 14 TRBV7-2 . TGTGCCAGCAGCTCTACTAGGAATACGTACGAGCAGTACTTC CASSSTRNTYEQYF
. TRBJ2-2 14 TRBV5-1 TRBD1 TGCGCCAGCAGCTCGGGACAGATAACCGGGGAGCTGTTTTTT CASSSGQITGELFF
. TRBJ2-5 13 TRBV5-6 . TGTGCCAGCAGCTTGAAGGGTGCGGAGACCCAGTACTTC CASSLKGAETQYF
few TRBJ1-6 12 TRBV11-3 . TGTGCCAGCAGCTTAGAAACGGACAGTTTACACTTT CASSLETDSLHF
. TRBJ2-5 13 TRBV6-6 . TGTGCCAGCAGTTATGCGGGTATCGAGACCCAGTACTTC CASSYAGIETQYF
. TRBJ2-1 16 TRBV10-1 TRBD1 TGCGCCAGCAGCCCGAGGGGGACAGGGAAGCACAATGAGCAGTTCTTC CASSPRGTGKHNEQFF
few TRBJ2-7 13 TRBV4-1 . TGCGCCAGCAGCCAAGCGGCTCTGCTCGAGCAGTACTTC CASSQAALLEQYF
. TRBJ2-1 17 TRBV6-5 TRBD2 TGTGCCAGCAGTTACACACCCGGGAGGGCCCTCTACAATGAGCAGTTCTTC CASSYTPGRALYNEQFF
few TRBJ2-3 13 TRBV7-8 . TGTGCCAGCAAAAGAGCGGGCACAGATACGCAGTATTTT CASKRAGTDTQYF
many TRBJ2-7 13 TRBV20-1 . TGCAGTGCTCGGGGCCAGAGGTCCTACGAGCAGTACTTC CSARGQRSYEQYF
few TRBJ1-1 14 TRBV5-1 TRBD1 TGCGCCAGCAGGGGGGGACAGCACTTTACTGAAGCTTTCTTT CASRGGQHFTEAFF
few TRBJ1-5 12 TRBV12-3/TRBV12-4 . TGTGCCAGCTCAGGGTACAATCAGCCCCAGCATTTT CASSGYNQPQHF
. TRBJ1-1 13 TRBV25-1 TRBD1 TGTGCCAGCAGGGGGACAGGGGGCTGGTTGGCTTTCTTT CASRGTGGWLAFF
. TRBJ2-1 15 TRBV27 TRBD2 TGTGCCAGCAGTTTAAGACTAGCGGGAGTGGATGAGCAGTTCTTC CASSLRLAGVDEQFF
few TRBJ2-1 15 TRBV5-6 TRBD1 TGTGCCAGCAGCTCCGGGACAGGGACGTACAATGAGCAGTTCTTC CASSSGTGTYNEQFF
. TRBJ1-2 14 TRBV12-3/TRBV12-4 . TGTGCCAGCAGTTCCGGGACCGCCATGGGGGGCTACACCTTC CASSSGTAMGGYTF
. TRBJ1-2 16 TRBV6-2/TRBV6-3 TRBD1 TGTGCCAGCAGCCTCCTCGGGACAGGAGTCAGGAGTGGCTACACCTTC CASSLLGTGVRSGYTF
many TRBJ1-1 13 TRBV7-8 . TGTGCCAGCAGCTCCCTCACGGAGTCTGAAGCTTTCTTT CASSSLTESEAFF
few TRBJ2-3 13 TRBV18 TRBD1 TGTGCCAGCTCCCAGGGGGCAACAGATACGCAGTATTTT CASSQGATDTQYF
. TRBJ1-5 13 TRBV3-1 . TGTGCCAGCAGCCAAGTGCTGGGGGGGCCCCAGCATTTT CASSQVLGGPQHF
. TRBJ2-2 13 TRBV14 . TGTGCCAGCAGCCAAGATAAGGGCCGGGAGCTGTTTTTT CASSQDKGRELFF
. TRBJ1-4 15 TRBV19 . TGTGCCAGCTCCAACCGGGACATACCTAATGAAAAACTGTTTTTT CASSNRDIPNEKLFF
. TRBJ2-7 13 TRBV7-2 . TGTGCCAGCAGCTTGAGCAACATCTACGAGCAGTACTTC CASSLSNIYEQYF